This TCR beta chain was retrieved from a study of radiotherapy plus CTLA-4 blockade in lung cancer. About the study: 15% to 20% of patients responded objectively, and around 32% achieved disease control. Study-wide results and limits: Blood-borne expansion of tumor-derived TCR clones followed radiotherapy plus ipilimumab.

Chemo-refractory metastatic non-small-cell lung cancer patients received focal radiation with ipilimumab CTLA-4 blockade. TCRdb's table, derived via immunoSEQ multiplex PCR, lists solely in-frame clones and lacks some. The data hold 90,000 to 100,000 clones, with roughly 74% observed a single time. Comments on this clone: What it binds is unknown.

Sequencing was performed on peripheral blood, taken from a patient treated with radiotherapy plus ipilimumab. This clonotype was sampled from a human donor with non-small cell lung cancer who had a partial response to radiotherapy plus ipilimumab. Some clones in this sample may be carry-over from other donors' samples.

CDR3 in DNA: TGCAGCGTGGACCGCGGGGGTGGCTACACCTTC. Translating gives CSVDRGGGYTF. This chain joins TRBV29-1 and TRBJ1-2; a weak D match, TRBD1 (5 bases). The CDR3 length is 11 residues. V was trimmed by 6 bases and J by 7 bases, leaving 12 bases between them. CDR1 and CDR2 from the germline V gene are SQVTM and ANQGSEA.